What follows are 16 T cell receptor beta chains derived from one specimen sequenced in a study of cytomegalovirus exposure and HLA in healthy donors. The PCR had 60 Vbeta and 13 Jbeta primers. The assay was immunoSEQ multiplex PCR, and TCRdb's table has in-frame clones only and misses some. The table lists around 85,000 clones, roughly 70% of them singletons. The sample comprised PBMCs. The receptors stem from a man in his thirties or forties in good health and CMV-seropositive.

V is TRBV9 and J is TRBJ2-1, with TRBD1 matching over 8 bases. CDR1 is SGDLS and CDR2 is YYNGEE in the germline V gene. Trimming took 3 bases from V and 2 from J; bases not matched to a gene: 4. CDR3 size: 15 residues. CDR3 amino acids: CASSEDREPYNEQFF. The CDR3, as DNA: TGTGCCAGCAGCGAGGACAGGGAGCCCTACAATGAGCAGTTCTTC.

Details on this clone: The sample carries other DNA sequences with the same CDR3. V usage is TRBV7-9 and J usage is TRBJ2-5; 12 bases match TRBD1. Germline trimming cut 1 base from V and 1 base from J; bases unmatched to any gene: 1. Germline CDR1 is SEHNR and CDR2 is FQNEAQ (reference sequence). There are 16 residues in the CDR3. The CDR3 region is CASSLGDRGLQETQYF. The CDR3 bases are TGTGCCAGCAGCTTAGGGGACAGGGGGCTCCAAGAGACCCAGTACTTC. The variable domain in full, with the rest retrieved from reference TRBV7-9 and TRBJ2-5, is DTGVSQNPRHKITKRGQNVTFRCDPISEHNRLYWYRQTLGQGPEFLTYFQNEAQLEKSRLLSDRFSAERPKGSFSTLEIQRTEQGDSAMYLCASSLGDRGLQETQYFGPGTRLLVL.

The chain carries TRBV25-1 and TRBJ2-1; 8 bases align to TRBD1. Trimming cost V 4 bases and J 10 bases; bases outside gene matches: 6. Germline V gene data show CDR1 as MGHDK and CDR2 as SYGVNS. The CDR3 has 13 residues. The CDR3 region has the DNA TGTGCCAGCAGTGTCACAGGGGGACACGAGCAGTTCTTC. Its translation is CASSVTGGHEQFF.

This chain uses TRBV18 with TRBJ2-7; D is uncertain. V lost 0 bases and J lost 2, with 8 bases in between. Germline CDR1 and CDR2: KGHSH and LQKENI. This CDR3 has 14 residues. CDR3: CASSPPDGAYEQYF. Written as DNA, the CDR3 is TGTGCCAGCTCACCACCTGATGGAGCCTACGAGCAGTACTTC.

The chain combines TRBV6-6 with TRBJ1-4, with 10 bases fitting TRBD1. The V gene end was trimmed by 5 bases and the J gene end by 7 bases; junction bases not matched to a gene: 4. Germline loops: CDR1 MNHNY, CDR2 SVGAGI (reference sequence). CDR3 size: 14 residues. The CDR3 protein is CASSRGDRGEKLFF. The CDR3 DNA reads TGTGCCAGCAGTCGGGGGGACAGGGGTGAAAAACTGTTTTTT.

The chain links TRBV11-3 to TRBJ2-1, with 8 bases identical to TRBD2. V lost 6 bases to trimming and J lost 0 bases; unmatched junction nucleotides: 16. From germline, CDR1 is SGHNT and CDR2 YENEEA. This CDR3 spans 19 amino acids. The CDR3 DNA reads TGTGCCAGCAGTCACGGAGGGGGGCGCAGCGGGAGCTCCTACAATGAGCAGTTCTTC. Its translation is CASSHGGGRSGSSYNEQFF. Combining the CDR3 with reference TRBV11-3 and TRBJ2-1 gives the whole variable domain EAGVVQSPRYKIIEKKQPVAFWCNPISGHNTLYWYLQNLGQGPELLIRYENEEAVDDSQLPKDRFSAERLKGVDSTLKIQPAELGDSAVYLCASSHGGGRSGSSYNEQFFGPGTRLTVL.

The rearrangement uses TRBV27 and TRBJ1-3, with a weak D call TRBD1 (5 bases). The CDR3 is made up of 14 amino acids. V lost 8 bases and J lost 1, with 12 bases in between. CDR1 and CDR2 from the germline V gene are MNHEY and SMNVEV (reference sequence). The CDR3 coding sequence is TGTGCCAGCGGTGGGGGGGGGTCTGGAAACACCATATATTTT. It encodes CASGGGGSGNTIYF.

Here the CDR3 DNA reads TGTGCCAGCAGCGCAGCCCCCAGCGGCGCGGGGAATGAAAAACTGTTTTTT. It encodes CASSAAPSGAGNEKLFF. V gene TRBV9 combines with J gene TRBJ1-4; D uncertain. Per the germline V gene, CDR1 is SGDLS and CDR2 is YYNGEE. Trimming took off 3 bases at V and 5 bases at J, with 20 bases between the two ends. There are 17 residues in the CDR3.

In DNA form, the CDR3 reads TGTGCCACCAGCAGAGATGGGGGAGGCCAAGAGACCCAGTACTTC. This sequence encodes CATSRDGGGQETQYF. The chain employs TRBV15 and TRBJ2-5, with TRBD2 as a possible D gene (6 bases). Germline V gene lookup returns CDR1 LNHNV and CDR2 YYDKDF (reference sequence). Trimming pared 0 bases from V and 1 base from J, leaving 9 bases between. The CDR3 has 15 amino acids.

Only a few counts were recorded for this clone. The gene calls are TRBV4-3 and TRBJ2-1; weak D call: TRBD1 (6 bases). The germline V gene has CDR1 LGHNA and CDR2 YSLEER. V was clipped by 1 base and J by 4 bases, with 11 bases between them. The CDR3 is made up of 15 amino acids. CDR3 bases: TGCGCCAGCAGCCAAGGGTCCAGGGGATACAATGAGCAGTTCTTC. As protein: CASSQGSRGYNEQFF.

The rearrangement links TRBV29-1 to TRBJ1-2; possible D gene TRBD1, 6 bases. The V end was cut by 6 bases, the J end by 0 bases, with 17 bases between. Germline V gene sequence: CDR1 SQVTM, CDR2 ANQGSEA. The CDR3 sequence is 15 residues long. Written as DNA, the CDR3 is TGCAGCGTCCTCGGACAGCCCGCTCCTAACTATGGCTACACCTTC. Translated, it gives CSVLGQPAPNYGYTF.

V and J are TRBV9 and TRBJ1-6, with 9 bases lining up with TRBD1. CDR3 length: 15 amino acids. The V segment lost 0 bases and the J segment 6 bases; nucleotides outside the gene matches: 1. The germline gives CDR1 SGDLS, CDR2 YYNGEE. CDR3 DNA: TGTGCCAGCAGCGTAGGGGGACAGGGTAATTCACCCCTCCACTTT. This encodes CASSVGGQGNSPLHF.

This chain uses TRBV4-3 with TRBJ2-7, with D perhaps TRBD2 (5 bases). The CDR3 length is 13 residues. V gave up 1 base and J gave up 5 bases, with 9 bases separating them. The germline gives CDR1 LGHNA, CDR2 YSLEER. CDR3 sequence reads: CASSQGGINEQYF. Written as DNA, the CDR3 is TGCGCCAGCAGCCAAGGAGGGATTAACGAGCAGTACTTC.

This clone occurred a few times. The V call is TRBV6-5, the J call TRBJ2-3, with 11 positions matching TRBD2. Germline CDR1 and CDR2: MNHEY and SVGAGI. Trimming at V came to 5 bases and at J to 5 bases, leaving 6 bases not matched to a gene. This CDR3 region has 15 residues. The DNA for the CDR3 is TGTGCCAGCAGTAATATAGCGGGAGGGAAAGATACGCAGTATTTT. Protein sequence: CASSNIAGGKDTQYF.

The chain employs TRBV5-4 and TRBJ2-7; TRBD1 aligns across 7 bases. The CDR3 runs to 15 residues. Germline CDR1 is SGHNT and CDR2 is YYREEE (reference sequence). V lost 0 bases to trimming and J lost 4 bases; unmatched junction nucleotides: 7. The chain's CDR3 is CASSLAGTAEYEQYF. The DNA for the CDR3 is TGTGCCAGCAGCTTGGCTGGGACAGCCGAATACGAGCAGTACTTC.

V gene TRBV28 combines with J gene TRBJ2-3, with 7 bases identical to TRBD1. The CDR3 totals 14 residues. J was trimmed by 6 bases and V by 6 bases; bases with no gene match: 9. CDR1 MDHEN and CDR2 SYDVKM come from the germline V gene. CDR3 loop: CASRLFDRADTQYF. CDR3 DNA sequence: TGTGCCAGCAGGCTATTCGACAGGGCGGATACGCAGTATTTT.